This T cell receptor beta chain appears in the sequencing data of a study of blood T cell repertoires in COVID-19. Across the study: Sites in the United States, Italy and Spain provided acute and convalescent COVID-19 samples. Nucleic acid was either cDNA or gDNA, and it came from T cells, B-cell-depleted T cells, or PBMCs.

As processed by the authors: From reference gene primer amplification, estimates of nucleated cell counts were derived. Libraries were prepared by immunoSEQ multiplex PCR; TCRdb keeps only in-frame clonotypes and omits some of them. The V and J calls and clone size are taken from that table; D and trimming were inferred from the DNA. The table includes 20,000 to 25,000 clones, 84% detected once. In germline, CDR1 is PRHDT, CDR2 FYEKMQ (reference sequence). After removal of 5 bases from V and 12 bases from J, the junction contained 7 bases not matched to a gene. The CDR3 sequence is 12 residues long. This clonotype was sampled from a man between 40 and 49 years old with acute or convalescent COVID-19. The sequencing input was peripheral blood. This rearrangement joins TRBV13 to TRBJ1-2; 9 bases fit TRBD1. Here the CDR3 DNA reads TGTGCCAGCAGCCCCGGGACAGGGAAGAACACCTTC. Its translation is CASSPGTGKNTF.